This TCR beta chain derives from a study of siplizumab effects on memory and regulatory T cells. General study findings and limits: The naive T cell population seemed more diverse than memory cells and seemed a major contributor to the alloresponse. Fewer alloreactive sequences mapped to unstimulated CD4+ memory cells under siplizumab. Proliferating Tregs' suppressive function in siplizumab cultures went unconfirmed.

V shed 7 bases and J shed 6 bases, with 10 bases lying between them. CDR1 is SNHLY and CDR2 is FYNNEI in the germline V gene. CDR3 length: 12 residues. In its sample, this clone was seen once. The antigen remains undetermined. Clones were sequenced by immunoSEQ multiplex PCR, and TCRdb holds only the in-frame ones, with some missing. The sample contains 70,000 to 95,000 clones, 80% to 95% of which appear only once. This clonotype was sampled from a human donor in good health. J is TRBJ1-5 and V is TRBV2, with D uncertain. Sequenced input: CD8+ T cells sorted from blood. The CDR3 sequence is CASTSGGQPQHF. The CDR3 region has the DNA TGTGCCAGCACTTCGGGTGGTCAGCCCCAGCATTTT.